The 31 T cell receptor beta chains listed next were all sequenced from one sample in a study of PD-1 blockade in classical Hodgkin lymphoma. Time point here: cycle 4 day 1 (C4D1), after 6 weeks of nivolumab. Each patient's relapse followed autologous stem cell transplantation, and brentuximab vedotin exposure varied. The repertoire was sequenced with immunoSEQ multiplex PCR; TCRdb's copy has only in-frame clones and lacks some. The table records about 96,000 clones, just over 90% of them present only once. Here the sequenced sample was peripheral blood mononuclear cells (PBMCs), taken before the fourth cycle of nivolumab. The receptors stem from a human donor with classical Hodgkin lymphoma.

The genes are TRBV9 and TRBJ2-7; no clear D. The V end was cut by 2 bases, the J end by 1 base, with 7 bases between. Germline CDR1 and CDR2: SGDLS and YYNGEE. The CDR3 runs to 13 residues. CDR3 nucleotides: TGTGCCAGCAGCGTCGACCATTCCTACGAGCAGTACTTC. Its protein is CASSVDHSYEQYF.

This sequence joins TRBV29-1 and TRBJ1-2; 8 bases are a match to TRBD1. The germline V gene encodes CDR1 SQVTM and CDR2 ANQGSEA. This CDR3 is 14 amino acids long. With 7 bases clipped from V and 4 bases from J, the junction kept 11 bases outside the gene matches. The CDR3 DNA follows: TGCAGCGCCGCCCGACAGGGGCCAGTCTATGGCTACACCTTC. Its protein is CSAARQGPVYGYTF.

The gene calls are TRBV27 and TRBJ1-2; TRBD1 is a possible D gene (6 bases). V was cut by 2 bases and J by 7 bases, with 14 bases left in between. The germline gives CDR1 MNHEY, CDR2 SMNVEV (reference sequence). This CDR3 region has 14 residues. The CDR3 spells CASSLGGRVGGYTF. CDR3 nucleotides: TGTGCCAGCAGTTTAGGGGGCAGAGTAGGTGGCTACACCTTC.

The rearrangement uses TRBV19 and TRBJ1-4; tentative D call: TRBD1 (6 bases). The germline V gene encodes CDR1 LNHDA and CDR2 SQIVND (reference sequence). This CDR3 spans 16 amino acids. V was cut by 3 bases and J by 8 bases, with 19 bases left in between. The CDR3 sequence is CASSIQGIRTGEKLFF. The DNA for the CDR3 is TGTGCCAGTAGTATTCAGGGGATCAGAACAGGGGAAAAACTGTTTTTT.

This rearrangement joins TRBV30 to TRBJ1-3; 10 nucleotides agree with TRBD1. The CDR3 runs to 16 residues. Germline CDR1 is GTSNPN and CDR2 is SVGIG (reference sequence). Trimming at V came to 2 bases and at J to 0 bases, leaving 4 bases not matched to a gene. The CDR3 region has the DNA TGTGCCTGGAGTTGGACAGGGGGTAACTCTGGAAACACCATATATTTT. Amino acid sequence: CAWSWTGGNSGNTIYF.

The genes are TRBV9 and TRBJ2-1; TRBD1 matches at 7 bases. V dropped 4 bases and J dropped 1; count of bases not matched to a gene: 11. Germline V gives CDR1 SGDLS, CDR2 YYNGEE. The CDR3 covers 17 residues. As DNA, the CDR3 is TGTGCCAGCAGCTCTGACAGGGACAAGAGGTCCTACAATGAGCAGTTCTTC. Translated: CASSSDRDKRSYNEQFF.

This rearrangement joins TRBV5-1 to TRBJ2-7, with 11 nucleotides matching TRBD1. V shed 7 bases and J 5 bases; nucleotides not matched to a gene: 5. CDR1 and CDR2 from the germline V gene are SGHRS and YFSETQ. The CDR3 has 13 amino acids. CDR3 DNA: TGCGCCAGCGCCGGGACAGGGGGAAACGAGCAGTACTTC. This sequence encodes CASAGTGGNEQYF.

CDR3 amino acids: CASSVSTGGVYEQYF. The CDR3 DNA reads TGTGCCAGCAGCGTATCTACCGGCGGAGTATACGAGCAGTACTTC. This chain links TRBV9 with TRBJ2-7; D unclear. V dropped 1 base and J dropped 4 bases, with 15 bases sitting between them. Per germline, CDR1 SGDLS and CDR2 YYNGEE. The CDR3 is made up of 15 amino acids.

The rearrangement joins TRBV5-1 to TRBJ2-3; D is uncertain. The CDR3 runs to 13 residues. Trimming shortened V by 5 bases and J by 2 bases, and 9 bases separated the two germline ends. Per germline, CDR1 SGHRS and CDR2 YFSETQ. DNA of the CDR3: TGCGCCAGCAGTGTGGTTCTCACAGATACGCAGTATTTT. Protein product: CASSVVLTDTQYF.

The gene calls are TRBV30 and TRBJ2-1, with TRBD2 matching 9 bases. Germline V gene sequence: CDR1 GTSNPN, CDR2 SVGIG (reference sequence). V trimming: 2 bases; J trimming: 5 bases; junction bases outside the gene matches: 7. This CDR3 contains 15 residues. Here the CDR3 reads CAWSRSSGRHNEQFF. The CDR3 DNA reads as TGTGCCTGGAGTCGGAGTAGCGGGAGACACAATGAGCAGTTCTTC.

The DNA for the CDR3 is TGTGCCAGCAGCGTAGGGGACAGGGGGGGACGGTACTTC. Translating gives CASSVGDRGGRYF. This sequence joins TRBV9 and TRBJ2-4; TRBD1 matches 11 bases. This CDR3 has 13 residues. Germline values: CDR1 SGDLS, CDR2 YYNGEE. Losses at the gene ends were 0 bases for V and 15 bases for J; bases not matched to a gene: 5.

This clone was picked up one time. The chain recombines TRBV28 with TRBJ2-7; TRBD1 is a possible D gene (6 bases). Looked up from germline, CDR1 is MDHEN and CDR2 is SYDVKM. The CDR3 extends over 14 amino acids. V gave up 7 bases and J gave up 1 base, with 14 bases separating them. The CDR3 nucleotides are TGTGCCAGCATATCGACAGGCGAATCCTACGAGCAGTACTTC. Translation: CASISTGESYEQYF.

This chain links TRBV7-2 with TRBJ2-3; D unresolved. Trimming pared 0 bases from V and 6 bases from J, leaving 13 bases between. The germline V gene encodes CDR1 SGHTA and CDR2 FQGNSA. This CDR3 is 15 amino acids long. CDR3 sequence reads: CASSLASLISDTQYF. Written as DNA, the CDR3 is TGTGCCAGCAGCTTAGCCAGCCTAATATCGGATACGCAGTATTTT.

The genes are TRBV5-1 and TRBJ2-3, with a tentative D call TRBD2 (6 bases). This CDR3 comprises 16 residues. V lost 0 bases and J lost 0, with 11 bases in between. From germline, CDR1 is SGHRS and CDR2 YFSETQ. Here the CDR3 reads CASSLDSGLSTDTQYF. The DNA for the CDR3 is TGCGCCAGCAGCTTGGACAGCGGGTTAAGCACAGATACGCAGTATTTT.

The chain carries TRBV6-5 and TRBJ1-6; maybe TRBD1 (5 bases). The CDR3 length is 15 residues. Between the trimmed V and J ends, which lost 5 bases and 7 bases, there was a span of 15 bases. In germline, CDR1 is MNHEY, CDR2 SVGAGI. The CDR3 nucleotides are TGTGCCAGCAGTCTTCTGAGCAGGGCCAATTCACCCCTCCACTTT. Translation: CASSLLSRANSPLHF.

This clone showed up just a few times. This chain uses TRBV7-9 with TRBJ1-5; TRBD1 agrees at 8 bases. The CDR3 runs to 13 residues. CDR1 is SEHNR, CDR2 FQNEAQ, per germline (reference sequence). V dropped 5 bases and J dropped 6; count of bases not matched to a gene: 3. The CDR3 DNA reads as TGTGCCAGCAGCCAGACAGGGGTTCAGCCCCAGCATTTT. It codes for CASSQTGVQPQHF.

The chain is built from TRBV28 and TRBJ2-7, with TRBD2 identical over 10 bases. This CDR3 is 18 amino acids long. The V gene end was trimmed by 7 bases and the J gene end by 3 bases; junction bases not matched to a gene: 18. CDR1 is MDHEN, CDR2 SYDVKM, per germline. CDR3 sequence reads: CASTKLAGRTRGFYEQYF. CDR3 coding DNA: TGTGCCAGCACCAAACTAGCGGGAAGAACCCGGGGGTTCTACGAGCAGTACTTC.

The gene calls are TRBV28 and TRBJ1-5; TRBD1 aligns across 8 bases. Germline V lookup: CDR1 MDHEN, CDR2 SYDVKM. CDR3 length: 16 amino acids. V was pared by 5 bases and J by 2 bases, with 8 bases of the junction left unmatched. CDR3 in DNA: TGTGCCAGCAGTGCAACACAGGGGGTCGGCAATCAGCCCCAGCATTTT. Its translation: CASSATQGVGNQPQHF.

This chain links TRBV18 with TRBJ2-5, with D possibly matching TRBD2 (5 bases). In germline, CDR1 is KGHSH, CDR2 LQKENI. Trimming took 2 bases from V and 0 from J, leaving 13 bases between them. This CDR3 region has 16 residues. For the CDR3, the DNA is TGTGCCAGCTCACCATCCCCCCCGGGGAACCAAGAGACCCAGTACTTC. Protein product: CASSPSPPGNQETQYF.

The chain uses TRBV4-1 and TRBJ2-2, with 10 bases lining up with TRBD1. CDR3 size: 16 residues. In germline, CDR1 is MGHRA, CDR2 YSYEKL. Trimming took 1 base from V and 5 from J; bases not matched to a gene: 4. The CDR3 DNA reads TGCGCCAGCAGCCAAGTGGGGACAGGGGCGACCGGGGAGCTGTTTTTT. As protein: CASSQVGTGATGELFF.

The chain is built from TRBV6-5 and TRBJ2-3; 8 bases match TRBD2. Trimming cost V 6 bases and J 6 bases; bases outside gene matches: 11. The CDR3 covers 15 residues. The V gene's germline CDR1 is MNHEY and CDR2 SVGAGI. CDR3 DNA sequence: TGTGCCAGCAGCCGGGGGGGGCTGGGGCTGGATACGCAGTATTTT. This translates into CASSRGGLGLDTQYF.

This clone appeared once. This chain links TRBV14 with TRBJ2-6; D call uncertain. Germline V gives CDR1 SGHDN, CDR2 FVKESK. The CDR3 length is 16 residues. V lost 4 bases and J 2 bases, leaving 12 bases between the germline ends. The chain's CDR3 is CASSPTAFTGANVLTF. The CDR3 bases are TGTGCCAGCAGCCCCACGGCATTCACTGGGGCCAACGTCCTGACTTTC. Using reference TRBV14 and TRBJ2-6 for the parts outside the CDR3, the full variable domain is EAGVTQFPSHSVIEKGQTVTLRCDPISGHDNLYWYRRVMGKEIKFLLHFVKESKQDESGMPNNRFLAERTGGTYSTLKVQPAELEDSGVYFCASSPTAFTGANVLTFGAGSRLTVL.

The J gene is TRBJ2-5, the V gene TRBV6-5, with 15 bases fitting TRBD2. Trimming cost V 2 bases and J 7 bases; bases outside gene matches: 2. The CDR3 length is 15 residues. Germline V CDR1 and CDR2: MNHEY, SVGAGI. CDR3 sequence: CASSYGLAGGLTQYF. CDR3 DNA sequence: TGTGCCAGCAGTTACGGACTAGCGGGAGGGTTGACCCAGTACTTC.

J is TRBJ2-7 and V is TRBV19; 8 nucleotides agree with TRBD2. This CDR3 spans 14 amino acids. Per the germline V gene, CDR1 is LNHDA and CDR2 is SQIVND (reference sequence). J gave up 4 bases and V 3 bases, and 5 bases lay outside the gene matches. The CDR3: CASSIRTSGYEQYF. The CDR3 DNA sequence: TGTGCCAGTAGTATTAGAACTAGCGGTTACGAGCAGTACTTC. Full variable domain (outside the CDR3, taken from reference TRBV19 and TRBJ2-7): DGGITQSPKYLFRKEGQNVTLSCEQNLNHDAMYWYRQDPGQGLRLIYYSQIVNDFQKGDIAEGYSVSREKKESFPLTVTSAQKNPTAFYLCASSIRTSGYEQYFGPGTRLTVT.

The chain employs TRBV18 and TRBJ2-1; D is unresolved. The V end lost 3 bases, the J end lost 4 bases, and 13 bases lay between the germline ends. Germline V gene lookup returns CDR1 KGHSH and CDR2 LQKENI. This CDR3 comprises 15 residues. The CDR3 region has the DNA TGTGCCAGCTCACCTGATTGGGATACTTACAATGAGCAGTTCTTC. Translating it yields CASSPDWDTYNEQFF.

The genes are TRBV7-2 and TRBJ2-5; TRBD2 matches 16 bases. J gave up 5 bases and V 7 bases, and 10 bases lay outside the gene matches. The CDR3 sequence is 17 residues long. In germline, CDR1 is SGHTA, CDR2 FQGNSA. The CDR3 DNA sequence: TGTGCCAGCAAGGGACTAGCGGGAGGGGCCGTTTTGGAGACCCAGTACTTC. It specifies CASKGLAGGAVLETQYF.

The rearrangement links TRBV5-1 to TRBJ2-2; D is unclear. Trimming shortened V by 4 bases and J by 4 bases, and 8 bases separated the two germline ends. This CDR3 is built from 13 residues. CDR1 and CDR2 from the germline V gene are SGHRS and YFSETQ. DNA for the CDR3: TGCGCCAGCAGCCCAGATGGCACCGGGGAGCTGTTTTTT. Amino acids: CASSPDGTGELFF.

The chain uses TRBV28 and TRBJ2-7, with D possibly matching TRBD1 (5 bases). The V gene's germline CDR1 is MDHEN and CDR2 SYDVKM. V lost 6 bases and J lost 1, with 10 bases in between. This CDR3 contains 13 residues. The CDR3 sequence: CASRKTASYEQYF. The DNA for the CDR3 is TGTGCCAGCAGGAAGACAGCGTCCTACGAGCAGTACTTC.

The chain couples TRBV29-1 to TRBJ1-1; D not resolved. Germline-derived CDR1 and CDR2 are SQVTM and ANQGSEA. CDR3 length: 12 amino acids. With 6 bases removed from V and 1 base from J, the gap between germline ends came to 9 bases. This chain's CDR3 is CSVPTRNTEAFF. In DNA, the CDR3 is TGCAGCGTCCCTACAAGGAACACTGAAGCTTTCTTT.

The chain uses TRBV27 and TRBJ2-7, with 7 positions matching TRBD1. V lost 3 bases, J lost 2 bases, and 10 bases stayed unmatched. Germline values: CDR1 MNHEY, CDR2 SMNVEV (reference sequence). The CDR3 is 16 amino acids. The CDR3 region is CASSLSRTGATYEQYF. CDR3 nucleotide sequence: TGTGCCAGCAGTTTGTCTAGGACAGGTGCCACCTACGAGCAGTACTTC.

This clone has only a few counts. The gene calls are TRBV4-1 and TRBJ1-5; D gene unclear. This CDR3 contains 15 residues. Trimming left V 0 bases short and J 3 bases short, with 9 bases between. Germline CDR1 MGHRA, CDR2 YSYEKL. The CDR3 bases are TGCGCCAGCAGCCAAGATGGGTTTCCCAATCAGCCCCAGCATTTT. This sequence encodes CASSQDGFPNQPQHF.